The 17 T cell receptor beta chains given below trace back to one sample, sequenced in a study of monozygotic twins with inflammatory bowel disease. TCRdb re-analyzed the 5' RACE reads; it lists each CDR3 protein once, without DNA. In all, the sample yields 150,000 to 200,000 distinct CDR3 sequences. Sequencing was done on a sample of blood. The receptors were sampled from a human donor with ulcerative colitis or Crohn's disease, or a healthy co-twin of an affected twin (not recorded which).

The CDR3 region is CASSLSVGDPNEKLFF. The chain uses TRBV27 and TRBJ1-4; TCRdb returns TRBD1, unconfirmable since there is no DNA. The CDR3 totals 16 residues. Germline V gives CDR1 MNHEY, CDR2 SMNVEV (reference sequence).

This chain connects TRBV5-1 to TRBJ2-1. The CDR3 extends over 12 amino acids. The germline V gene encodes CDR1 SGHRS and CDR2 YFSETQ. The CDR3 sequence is CASSLGGNEQFF.

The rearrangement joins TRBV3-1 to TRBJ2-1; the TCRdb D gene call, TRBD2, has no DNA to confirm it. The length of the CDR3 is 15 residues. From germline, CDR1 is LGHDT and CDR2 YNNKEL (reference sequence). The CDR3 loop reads CASSPRGGRHNEQFF.

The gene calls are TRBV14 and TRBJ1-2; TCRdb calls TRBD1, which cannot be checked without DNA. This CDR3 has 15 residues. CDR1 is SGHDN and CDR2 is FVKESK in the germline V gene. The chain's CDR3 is CASSQEGTGLYGYTF. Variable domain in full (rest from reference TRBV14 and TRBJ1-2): EAGVTQFPSHSVIEKGQTVTLRCDPISGHDNLYWYRRVMGKEIKFLLHFVKESKQDESGMPNNRFLAERTGGTYSTLKVQPAELEDSGVYFCASSQEGTGLYGYTFGSGTRLTVV.

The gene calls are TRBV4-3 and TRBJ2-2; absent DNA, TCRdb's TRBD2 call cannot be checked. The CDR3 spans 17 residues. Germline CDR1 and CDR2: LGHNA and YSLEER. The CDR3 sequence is CASSQGTSGSFTGELFF.

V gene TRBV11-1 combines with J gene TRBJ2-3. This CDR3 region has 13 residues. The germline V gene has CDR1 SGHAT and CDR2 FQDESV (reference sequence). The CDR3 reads CASSLARADTQYF.

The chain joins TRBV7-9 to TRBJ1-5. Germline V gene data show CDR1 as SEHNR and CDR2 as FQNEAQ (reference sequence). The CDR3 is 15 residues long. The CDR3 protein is CASSPDQWSNQPQHF.

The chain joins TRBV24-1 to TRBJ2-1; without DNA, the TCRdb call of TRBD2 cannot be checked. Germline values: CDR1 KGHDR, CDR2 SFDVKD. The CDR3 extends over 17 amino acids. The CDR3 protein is CATGTSFGKSSYNEQFF.

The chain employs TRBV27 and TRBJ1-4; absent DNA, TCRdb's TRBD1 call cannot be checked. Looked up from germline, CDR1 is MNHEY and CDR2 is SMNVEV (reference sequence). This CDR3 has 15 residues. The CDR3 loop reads CASSVGGQANEKLFF.

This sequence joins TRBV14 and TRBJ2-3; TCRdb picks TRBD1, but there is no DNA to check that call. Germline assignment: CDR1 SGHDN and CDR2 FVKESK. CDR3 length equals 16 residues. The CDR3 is CASSHQHQGFTDTQYF.

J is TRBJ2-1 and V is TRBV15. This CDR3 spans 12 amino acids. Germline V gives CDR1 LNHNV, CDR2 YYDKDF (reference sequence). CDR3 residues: CATSRDRRKQFF.

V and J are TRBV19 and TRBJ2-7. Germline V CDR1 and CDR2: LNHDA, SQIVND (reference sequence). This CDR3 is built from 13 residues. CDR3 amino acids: CASSMNSDYEQYF.

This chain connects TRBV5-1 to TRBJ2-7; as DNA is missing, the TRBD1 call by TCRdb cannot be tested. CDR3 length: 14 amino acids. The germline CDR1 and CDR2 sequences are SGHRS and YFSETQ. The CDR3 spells CASSLRTGTYEQYF.

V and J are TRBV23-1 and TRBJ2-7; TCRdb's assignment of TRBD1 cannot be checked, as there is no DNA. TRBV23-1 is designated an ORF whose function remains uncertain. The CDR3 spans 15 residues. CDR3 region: CASSQGAGGSYEQYF.

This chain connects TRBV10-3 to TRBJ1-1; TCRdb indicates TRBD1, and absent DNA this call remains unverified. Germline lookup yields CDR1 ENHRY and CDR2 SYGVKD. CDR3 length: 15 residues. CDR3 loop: CATQENTGGGLGAFF.

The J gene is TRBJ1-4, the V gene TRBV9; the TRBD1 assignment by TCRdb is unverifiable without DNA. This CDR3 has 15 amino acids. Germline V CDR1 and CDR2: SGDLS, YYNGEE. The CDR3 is CASSPTGTGEEKLFF.

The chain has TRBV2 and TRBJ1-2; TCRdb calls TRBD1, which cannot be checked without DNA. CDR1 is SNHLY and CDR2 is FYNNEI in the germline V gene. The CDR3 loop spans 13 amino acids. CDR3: CASAPTRNYGYTF.